This T cell receptor (beta chain) was recorded in a study of CD8 T cells in ankylosing spondylitis. Findings and caveats of the study: Seemingly characteristic of ankylosing spondylitis blood was a TCR beta motif consisting of roughly 8 highly homologous variants.

TCRdb passed the 5' RACE reads through MiXCR, listing each CDR3 protein once. This table has roughly 470,000 distinct CDR3 sequences, 25% to 30% appearing once. Concerning this clonotype itself: Its matching antigen is unknown.

Trimming cost V 3 bases and J 6 bases, with 4 bases left between them. The CDR3 spans 11 residues. This receptor was identified in a male donor with ankylosing spondylitis. Source material: blood, either unsorted or a sorted T cell fraction (not recorded which). The chain joins TRBV12-3 or TRBV12-4 to TRBJ2-3; D remains unclear. The CDR3 DNA reads as TGTGCCAGCAGTTTCATGGATACGCAGTATTTT. Translating gives CASSFMDTQYF.